What follows are 8 T cell receptor beta chains derived from one specimen sequenced in a study of T cell responses to AZD1222 COVID-19 vaccine. Data came from immunoSEQ multiplex PCR; TCRdb stores just in-frame clones and leaves some out. The profile covers 95,000 to 110,000 clones, with 85% to 95% appearing a single time and less than 5% taken by the ten largest. This specimen was peripheral blood, taken on day 0 of AZD1222 vaccination. These receptors all stem from an adult in good health.

This chain joins TRBV11-2 and TRBJ1-3; D remains ambiguous. The V end lost 11 bases, the J end lost 0 bases, and 17 bases lay between the germline ends. Germline V CDR1 and CDR2: SGHAT, FQNNGV. This CDR3 spans 15 amino acids. CDR3 nucleotides: TGTGCCGTAGGTGGACTTACAGACTCTGGAAACACCATATATTTT. The encoded protein is CAVGGLTDSGNTIYF. The full variable domain, completed using reference TRBV11-2 and TRBJ1-3, is EAGVAQSPRYKIIEKRQSVAFWCNPISGHATLYWYQQILGQGPKLLIQFQNNGVVDDSQLPKDRFSAERLKGVDSTLKIQPAKLEDSAVYLCAVGGLTDSGNTIYFGEGSWLTVV.

The V gene is TRBV9, the J gene TRBJ2-3, with D possibly TRBD2 on 5 matching bases. V was clipped by 2 bases and J by 6 bases, with 16 bases between them. The CDR3 sequence is 15 residues long. Germline lookup yields CDR1 SGDLS and CDR2 YYNGEE. DNA of the CDR3: TGTGCCAGCAGCGTCCGGGCCGCGAGGGCGGATACGCAGTATTTT. It codes for CASSVRAARADTQYF.

J is TRBJ1-2 and V is TRBV19; maybe TRBD1 (6 bases). V was clipped by 11 bases and J by 7 bases, with 26 bases between them. Per the germline V gene, CDR1 is LNHDA and CDR2 is SQIVND (reference sequence). The CDR3 is made up of 15 amino acids. The CDR3 DNA follows: TGTGCCTCATGGGACATCTCGGGGGGCTTAGTTGGCTACACCTTC. Its protein product is CASWDISGGLVGYTF.

This clone was detected only a few times. This rearrangement joins TRBV19 to TRBJ1-1, with 8 bases aligning to TRBD1. This CDR3 has 16 amino acids. V dropped 5 bases and J dropped 0; count of bases not matched to a gene: 8. Germline assignment: CDR1 LNHDA and CDR2 SQIVND (reference sequence). The CDR3 sequence: CASSPGQGRLNTEAFF. The CDR3 bases are TGTGCCAGTAGTCCCGGACAGGGACGATTGAACACTGAAGCTTTCTTT.

The chain carries TRBV6-5 and TRBJ2-5, with D perhaps being TRBD1 or TRBD2 (5 bases each). V lost 5 bases to trimming and J lost 2 bases, with 15 bases between them. CDR1 is MNHEY and CDR2 is SVGAGI in the germline V gene. The CDR3 sequence is 15 residues long. The CDR3 nucleotides are TGTGCCAGCAGTAGACGGGACGGCCGTCAAGAGACCCAGTACTTC. It codes for CASSRRDGRQETQYF.

The chain employs TRBV30 and TRBJ2-7, with D possibly TRBD1 on 5 matching bases. Germline V lookup: CDR1 GTSNPN, CDR2 SVGIG (reference sequence). CDR3 length equals 12 residues. V was cut by 0 bases and J by 7 bases, with 10 bases left in between. DNA of the CDR3: TGTGCCTGGAGTGTTAAGGGGCGGGAGCAGTACTTC. Protein product: CAWSVKGREQYF.

CDR3 amino acids: CASSVGASGTQETQYF. The DNA for the CDR3 is TGTGCCAGCAGCGTAGGGGCTAGCGGGACCCAAGAGACCCAGTACTTC. This chain links TRBV9 with TRBJ2-5; 9 nucleotides match TRBD2. The CDR3 loop spans 16 amino acids. Looked up from germline, CDR1 is SGDLS and CDR2 is YYNGEE. The trim removed 0 bases at V and 1 base at J, leaving 4 bases unmatched.

The chain recombines TRBV14 with TRBJ2-7; 7 positions match TRBD1. The CDR3 has 15 amino acids. Germline-derived CDR1 and CDR2 are SGHDN and FVKESK. Trimming at V came to 4 bases and at J to 0 bases, leaving 6 bases not matched to a gene. CDR3 coding DNA: TGTGCCAGCAGCCTTCTCAACAGGGGCTCCTACGAGCAGTACTTC. Protein sequence: CASSLLNRGSYEQYF.